These 20 T cell receptor beta chains were all obtained from the same sample, sequenced in a study of Tregs in tolerant kidney transplant recipients. Recipients received nonmyeloablative bone marrow transplants from related graft donors, with transient mixed chimerism. Assay: immunoSEQ multiplex PCR; the TCRdb copy retains only in-frame clones and omits some. Found here are 20,000 to 25,000 clones, roughly 80% of them singletons; the top ten hold more than 20%. The sequencing here drew on CD8+ T cells from blood (PBMCs), taken 6 months after the transplant. These receptors originate from a human patient who received a combined kidney and bone marrow transplant. The T cells may come from the graft donor.

This clone was seen only once. V usage is TRBV29-1 and J usage is TRBJ1-2; TRBD1 matches at 11 bases. This CDR3 spans 13 amino acids. V trimming: 1 base; J trimming: 7 bases; junction bases outside the gene matches: 2. The germline V gene has CDR1 SQVTM and CDR2 ANQGSEA. The CDR3 spells CSVEADRGPGYTF. In nucleotides, the CDR3 is TGCAGCGTTGAAGCGGACAGGGGGCCTGGCTACACCTTC.

V usage is TRBV19 and J usage is TRBJ2-3; a weak D match, TRBD1 (6 bases). The germline CDR1 and CDR2 sequences are LNHDA and SQIVND (reference sequence). V was shortened by 8 bases and J by 3 bases, with 12 bases between the two germline ends. The CDR3 totals 13 residues. The CDR3 loop is CASLDRETDTQYF. CDR3 DNA: TGTGCCAGTCTGGACAGAGAGACAGATACGCAGTATTTT.

This chain links TRBV21-1 with TRBJ2-1; TRBD1 reflects the table's D call only, with no check against the DNA. TRBV21-1 is a pseudogene locus. This CDR3 spans 12 amino acids. In DNA, the CDR3 is TGTGCCAGCAGCAAAGTTGGTCAGGAGCAGTTCTTC. Encoded protein: CASSKVGQEQFF.

This clone was seen more than once but under ten times. The CDR3 here is CASSISTGNTEAFF. CDR3 coding DNA: TGTGCCAGCAGCATAAGTACGGGGAACACTGAAGCTTTCTTT. The rearrangement joins TRBV7-8 to TRBJ1-1, with D hard to call. Germline V gene lookup returns CDR1 SGHVS and CDR2 FQNEAQ. Trimming pared 5 bases from V and 1 base from J, leaving 11 bases between. The CDR3 runs to 14 residues.

In its sample, this clone was seen a few times. The V gene is TRBV6-5, the J gene TRBJ2-7, with D tentatively TRBD1 (6 bases). This CDR3 contains 11 residues. Germline assignment: CDR1 MNHEY and CDR2 SVGAGI. V shed 7 bases and J shed 4 bases, with 8 bases lying between them. This CDR3 is CASTQGYEQYF. In nucleotides, the CDR3 is TGTGCCAGCACCCAGGGGTACGAGCAGTACTTC.

Turning to this clone: Other DNA sequences within the sample encode an identical CDR3. This sequence joins TRBV13 and TRBJ2-7; weak D call: TRBD2 (5 bases). The CDR3 contains 12 residues. Trimming removed 0 bases at V and 7 bases at J, with 7 bases between. Germline lookup yields CDR1 PRHDT and CDR2 FYEKMQ (reference sequence). This chain's CDR3 is CASSLGRGEQYF. In nucleotides, the CDR3 is TGTGCCAGCAGCTTAGGCCGGGGAGAGCAGTACTTC. The full variable domain, with the rest looked up from reference TRBV13 and TRBJ2-7, is AAGVIQSPRHLIKEKRETATLKCYPIPRHDTVYWYQQGPGQDPQFLISFYEKMQSDKGSIPDRFSAQQFSDYHSELNMSSLELGDSALYFCASSLGRGEQYFGPGTRLTVT.

This chain uses TRBV27 with TRBJ1-5; 7 bases are a match to TRBD1. CDR3 length: 15 residues. Trimming cost V 2 bases and J 3 bases; bases outside gene matches: 4. Germline V CDR1 and CDR2: MNHEY, SMNVEV (reference sequence). The CDR3 protein is CASSLMTGTNQPQHF. The CDR3 DNA reads TGTGCCAGCAGTTTAATGACAGGGACCAATCAGCCCCAGCATTTT.

This rearrangement joins TRBV13 to TRBJ2-3; 9 bases map to TRBD1. The CDR3 spans 15 residues. Germline V CDR1 and CDR2: PRHDT, FYEKMQ (reference sequence). V gave up 2 bases and J gave up 5 bases; unmatched junction bases: 5. The CDR3 DNA reads as TGTGCCAGCAGCTTAAGGGGACAGGGTGGAGATACGCAGTATTTT. This translates into CASSLRGQGGDTQYF.

The table lists this clone with a count of one. V gene TRBV7-8 combines with J gene TRBJ1-3; a weak D match, TRBD1 (5 bases). The CDR3 totals 19 residues. Germline CDR1 reads SGHVS; CDR2 reads FQNEAQ. V was clipped by 2 bases and J by 3 bases, with 23 bases between them. DNA for the CDR3: TGTGCCAGCAGCTTACCCCCCGACGGTTGGAGGGGTGGTGGAAACACCATATATTTT. It specifies CASSLPPDGWRGGGNTIYF.

The CDR3 here is CSAGQASTDTQYF. CDR3 DNA: TGCAGCGCAGGACAGGCTAGCACAGATACGCAGTATTTT. V and J are TRBV29-1 and TRBJ2-3; 7 bases are a match to TRBD1. V gave up 7 bases and J gave up 0 bases; unmatched junction bases: 4. Looked up from germline, CDR1 is SQVTM and CDR2 is ANQGSEA. This CDR3 contains 13 residues.

The sample holds a few counts of this clone. This sequence joins TRBV7-2 and TRBJ1-1; D is uncertain. Trimming removed 1 base from V and 10 bases from J, with 10 bases in between. Germline CDR1 SGHTA, CDR2 FQGNSA. The CDR3 contains 12 residues. The CDR3 is CASSLELTGAFF. Written as DNA, the CDR3 is TGTGCCAGCAGCTTAGAGCTAACCGGAGCTTTCTTT.

The chain combines TRBV11-2 with TRBJ2-1; 11 bases are shared with TRBD1. CDR3 length: 15 residues. Per germline, CDR1 SGHAT and CDR2 FQNNGV. Trimming cost V 5 bases and J 3 bases; bases outside gene matches: 3. In nucleotides, the CDR3 is TGTGCCAGCAGCGTGGGACAGGGGGTCTACAATGAGCAGTTCTTC. This translates into CASSVGQGVYNEQFF.

The J gene is TRBJ2-5, the V gene TRBV7-9; 10 bases map to TRBD1. The length of the CDR3 is 16 residues. CDR1 and CDR2 (germline): SEHNR, FQNEAQ (reference sequence). Trimming took 5 bases from V and 5 from J; bases not matched to a gene: 11. Here the CDR3 DNA reads TGTGCCAGCAGCCACCCGCGACAGGGGGCTTGGGAGACCCAGTACTTC. Protein product: CASSHPRQGAWETQYF.

The rearrangement uses TRBV10-2 and TRBJ2-7; TRBD1 agrees at 7 bases. V shed 4 bases and J 2 bases; nucleotides not matched to a gene: 5. Per germline, CDR1 WSHSY and CDR2 SAAADI. The CDR3 has 14 amino acids. CDR3 amino acids: CASSGGQRAYEQYF. The DNA for the CDR3 is TGCGCCAGCAGTGGGGGACAGCGAGCCTACGAGCAGTACTTC.

This clone was seen more than once but under ten times. The rearrangement links TRBV7-9 to TRBJ1-1, with D unresolved. This CDR3 spans 13 amino acids. Trimming stripped 1 base from V and 4 bases from J, with 7 bases between. Germline V gene sequence: CDR1 SEHNR, CDR2 FQNEAQ (reference sequence). The CDR3: CASSLGVFTEAFF. CDR3 DNA: TGTGCCAGCAGCTTAGGTGTCTTCACTGAAGCTTTCTTT.

The rearrangement uses TRBV5-5 and TRBJ1-1; TRBD1 matches at 7 bases. Germline CDR1 reads SGHKS; CDR2 reads YYEKEE (reference sequence). The CDR3 totals 13 residues. Germline trimming cut 0 bases from V and 4 bases from J; bases unmatched to any gene: 0. This CDR3 reads CASSLDRGTEAFF. The CDR3, as DNA: TGTGCCAGCAGCTTGGACAGGGGCACTGAAGCTTTCTTT.

The rearrangement links TRBV15 to TRBJ2-1; 11 bases match TRBD1. Trimming cost V 4 bases and J 5 bases; bases outside gene matches: 7. The CDR3 runs to 16 residues. Germline V gene lookup returns CDR1 LNHNV and CDR2 YYDKDF (reference sequence). The CDR3 protein is CATSTGGQGGNNEQFF. In DNA, the CDR3 is TGTGCCACCAGCACTGGGGGACAGGGGGGGAACAATGAGCAGTTCTTC.

The chain uses TRBV4-1 and TRBJ1-1; 10 bases align to TRBD1. The J segment lost 4 bases and the V segment lost 4 bases, leaving 3 bases of the junction unmatched. This CDR3 has 14 residues. Germline V gene lookup returns CDR1 MGHRA and CDR2 YSYEKL. The CDR3 region is CASSPWTGGTEAFF. CDR3 coding DNA: TGCGCCAGCAGCCCCTGGACAGGGGGCACTGAAGCTTTCTTT.

The chain uses TRBV27 and TRBJ2-3; possibly TRBD2 for D (6 bases). This CDR3 is built from 15 residues. V was clipped by 2 bases and J by 0 bases, with 9 bases between them. Germline loops: CDR1 MNHEY, CDR2 SMNVEV (reference sequence). CDR3 sequence (DNA): TGTGCCAGCAGTTTACTTGGGACTAGCACAGATACGCAGTATTTT. It codes for CASSLLGTSTDTQYF.

The chain joins TRBV28 to TRBJ1-5; D remains ambiguous. Germline lookup yields CDR1 MDHEN and CDR2 SYDVKM. Trimming removed 0 bases from V and 4 bases from J, with 10 bases in between. CDR3 length: 15 residues. The CDR3 protein is CASSLWALINQPQHF. CDR3 nucleotides: TGTGCCAGCAGTTTATGGGCCCTCATAAATCAGCCCCAGCATTTT.